This T cell receptor beta chain was obtained from a study of somatic mutations in cytotoxic T cells in rheumatoid arthritis (dated by TCRdb to the late 2010s). Describing the broader study: Peripheral blood (about 30 ml EDTA) was collected from patients immediately after diagnosis and before any treatment began. For 60 or so rheumatoid arthritis patients and 15 to 20 healthy controls, TCRB deep sequencing was carried out. To characterize clonality, the study used TCRB deep sequencing while asking whether somatic mutations are carried by expanded CD8+ T-cell clones in newly diagnosed, untreated rheumatoid arthritis. The median ages of the patient and control groups were essentially identical. A FACSAria II or Sony SH800 was used to flow-sort some V beta antibody-stained T-cell populations at nearly 100% purity, and TCRB sequencing was also done on sorted V beta1+ cells. Results and caveats for the whole study, not just this receptor: No adjustment for multiple comparisons was made for the slight TRBV07 underrepresentation in patients. Several identical CD8+ TCRB sequences were found in both blood and synovial fluid, and in about an eighth of the 65 patients the largest CD8+ clone exceeded 20% of CD8+ cells. CD8+ clonality increased with age in patients (Spearman r ~ 0.49) but not in healthy controls. Viral specificity could not be ruled out by absence from virus-specific databases, and the antigen targets of the expanded CD8+ clones remained unknown. CD8+ T-cell clonality in rheumatoid arthritis patients was not significantly different from that in age-matched healthy controls.

CD4+ and CD8+ cells were isolated by positive magnetic bead selection on an AutoMACS, and purity was checked by flow cytometry. Clonal expansions were first screened by flow cytometry with a TCR V beta antibody panel, then characterized by TCRB deep sequencing of sorted CD8+ fractions. Ficoll-Paque PLUS density gradient separation was used to isolate peripheral blood mononuclear cells. Using Nucleospin Tissue or Tissue XS kits, DNA was extracted from CD4-enriched, CD8-enriched or PBMC samples, with quantification by a Qubit 2.0 fluorometer. The immunoSEQ assay was applied to genomic DNA for TCRB CDR3 sequencing. On the study's bioinformatics: Only a few patient CD8+ clones larger than 1% matched published virus-specific TCRB sequences when compared against them. Nothing other than productive TCRB rearrangements was included in the analyses. Clonality was calculated as a Shannon entropy-based productive clonality index, and a clone was defined by a unique TCRB CDR3 sequence. The template counts of each clone relative to the total templates per sample were used to calculate repertoire overlap between two samples. Flow cytometry-measured V-gene usage correlated with V-gene usage from TCRB sequencing, with a Spearman r of about 0.56. As stored in TCRdb, this immuneACCESS dataset retains in-frame rearrangements with V and J assigned. A fraction of the clones does not appear; measured against another copy, unresolved V genes explain less than half of the discrepancy, and the remainder lacks a known reason. The V and J calls and clone size are taken from that table; D and trimming were inferred from the DNA. The sample table shows roughly 13,000 clones, and over 70% are seen once. Roughly 7.4% of the sample goes to the ten largest clones.

About this clone itself: Its antigen is currently not known. No clone much larger than this one lies a single base away; base qualities are absent.

From the cysteine through the phenylalanine, the CDR3 covers 17 amino acids. The entry retains the CDR3 DNA only, 51 bases that are in frame from base 1. Clipping removes 4 bases from V and 2 bases from J, with 7 as the unmatched junction base count. In the germline V gene, CDR1 corresponds to KGHSH and CDR2 to LQKENI. Sequencing was performed on CD8+ T cells sorted from blood. The chain uses TRBV18 and TRBJ2-7, and 14 bases in between align with TRBD2. The receptor was isolated from an adult with rheumatoid arthritis. This receptor has the CDR3 CASSLGLAGGLAYEQYF. In nucleotides, the sequence is TGTGCCAGCTCACTCGGACTAGCGGGAGGTCTGGCCTACGAGCAGTACTTC.